This TCR beta chain was identified in a study of spatial heterogeneity in lung cancer. The CDR3 covers 17 residues. The germline gives CDR1 MNHNY, CDR2 SVGAGI (reference sequence). V trimming: 2 bases; J trimming: 2 bases; junction bases outside the gene matches: 9. Time point meaning: sample taken at primary tumor resection. The cohort: some 73 early-stage, untreated non-small cell lung cancer patients. Sequencing was performed on whole RNA extracted from tumor and nontumor lung tissue, or from frozen PBMC, and the material was left unsorted. This clonotype was seen ten or more times. Its cognate antigen is unknown. Every TCR cDNA molecule bore its own unique molecular identifier. TCRdb analysed the 5' RACE reads with MiXCR anew, one entry per CDR3 protein. Found here are approximately 94,000 distinct CDR3 sequences, 4.4% of them singletons; the top ten hold approximately 21%. Study-wide findings and caveats: Tumor mutation counts were tracked by expanded intratumoral alpha and beta TCR counts.

The rearrangement links TRBV6-6 to TRBJ2-7, with 10 nucleotides matching TRBD2. Here the sequenced sample was lung tumor tissue, taken at surgery. The receptor comes from a male donor with early-stage non-small cell lung cancer. CDR3 in DNA: TGTGCCAGCAGTTACGCCCTTTCTAGCGGGGGACCCTACGAGCAGTACTTC. This encodes CASSYALSSGGPYEQYF.